The 13 T cell receptor beta chains below were found in one sample sequenced in a study of technical replicates of blood from several donors. TCRdb's copy holds only in-frame clones and misses some; the assay was immunoSEQ multiplex PCR. The sample carries tens of thousands of clones, nearly 97% recorded once. The sequenced sample consisted of T cells isolated from PBMCs. The origin of the receptors is a human donor in good health.

This clone appeared once. The chain joins TRBV7-3 to TRBJ2-7; maybe TRBD1 (6 bases). Trimming pared 1 base from V and 2 bases from J, leaving 12 bases between. This CDR3 has 15 residues. CDR1 and CDR2 from the germline V gene are SGHTA and FQGTGA. The chain's CDR3 is CASSLNAGAPYEQYF. In DNA form, the CDR3 reads TGTGCCAGCAGCTTAAACGCAGGGGCCCCCTACGAGCAGTACTTC.

The chain couples TRBV19 to TRBJ1-3; maybe TRBD1 (6 bases). Germline V CDR1 and CDR2: LNHDA, SQIVND (reference sequence). This CDR3 contains 16 residues. Trimming removed 1 base from V and 0 bases from J, with 10 bases in between. For the CDR3, the DNA is TGTGCCAGTAGTATAGGGGGGCATGTCTCTGGAAACACCATATATTTT. Protein: CASSIGGHVSGNTIYF.

The chain combines TRBV13 with TRBJ1-1; no clear D gene. There are 12 residues in the CDR3. CDR1 PRHDT and CDR2 FYEKMQ come from the germline V gene (reference sequence). The ends were cut back, 4 bases at V and 0 bases at J, with 3 bases in the middle. CDR3: CASSYMNTEAFF. CDR3 sequence (DNA): TGTGCCAGCAGCTACATGAACACTGAAGCTTTCTTT.

CDR3: CASSSYFNRGNTEAFF. CDR3 DNA: TGTGCCAGCAGCTCGTACTTCAACAGGGGGAACACTGAAGCTTTCTTT. The chain employs TRBV11-2 and TRBJ1-1, with 7 positions matching TRBD1. Trimming removed 4 bases from V and 1 base from J; junction bases left unmatched: 9. Germline CDR1 SGHAT, CDR2 FQNNGV. The CDR3 has 16 residues.

The chain is built from TRBV5-4 and TRBJ1-1; a weak D match, TRBD1 (5 bases). The V gene's germline CDR1 is SGHNT and CDR2 YYREEE (reference sequence). The CDR3 has 13 amino acids. Trimming stripped 4 bases from V and 5 bases from J, with 12 bases between. The CDR3 coding sequence is TGTGCCAGCAGCGAAGGGGTAAATACTGAAGCTTTCTTT. Its protein product is CASSEGVNTEAFF.

The V gene is TRBV23-1, the J gene TRBJ1-5, with 11 bases identical to TRBD1. TRBV23-1 is assigned to the ORF class and has an uncertain function. This CDR3 spans 19 amino acids. V was clipped by 10 bases and J by 3 bases; unmatched bases: 20. CDR3 region: CAIPRLLDRGLCINQPQHF. The CDR3 DNA follows: TGCGCCATCCCGCGGTTACTGGACAGGGGGCTTTGTATCAATCAGCCCCAGCATTTT.

A single count supports this clone. This chain joins TRBV9 and TRBJ2-7; D is ambiguous. Germline CDR1 reads SGDLS; CDR2 reads YYNGEE. The ends were cut back, 1 base at V and 6 bases at J, with 8 bases in the middle. This CDR3 comprises 12 residues. CDR3 loop: CASSVHPGEQYF. CDR3 nucleotide sequence: TGTGCCAGCAGCGTACACCCGGGCGAGCAGTACTTC.

The chain couples TRBV6-5 to TRBJ2-2; TRBD1 aligns across 7 bases. There are 14 residues in the CDR3. J was trimmed by 4 bases and V by 6 bases; bases with no gene match: 5. The germline V gene encodes CDR1 MNHEY and CDR2 SVGAGI. CDR3 coding DNA: TGTGCCAGCAGAGGGACAGCCTCCACCGGGGAGCTGTTTTTT. It is translated as CASRGTASTGELFF.

This clone was recorded only once. The rearrangement uses TRBV10-3 and TRBJ1-2, with TRBD1 identical over 9 bases. Trimming removed 10 bases from V and 2 bases from J; junction bases left unmatched: 14. There are 16 residues in the CDR3. Germline-derived CDR1 and CDR2 are ENHRY and SYGVKD. CDR3 loop: CATTPRDRVSNYGYTF. DNA for the CDR3: TGTGCCACCACCCCCCGGGACAGGGTCTCCAACTATGGCTACACCTTC.

The chain uses TRBV7-2 and TRBJ1-5; D may be TRBD1 (5 bases). This CDR3 contains 19 residues. Trimming shortened V by 1 base and J by 4 bases, and 23 bases separated the two germline ends. CDR1 and CDR2 (germline): SGHTA, FQGNSA. The CDR3 sequence: CASSLGSREVETPNQPQHF. Here the CDR3 DNA reads TGTGCCAGCAGCTTAGGATCCAGGGAGGTGGAGACCCCAAATCAGCCCCAGCATTTT.

This chain connects TRBV27 to TRBJ2-5; TRBD1 matches at 10 bases. Germline V gene sequence: CDR1 MNHEY, CDR2 SMNVEV (reference sequence). The V and J ends lost 0 bases and 2 bases, in that order; junction bases with no gene match: 6. The CDR3 has 17 amino acids. CDR3 protein: CASSLSGQGGLQETQYF. The CDR3 nucleotides read TGTGCCAGCAGTTTATCCGGACAGGGGGGCCTACAAGAGACCCAGTACTTC.

The rearrangement uses TRBV30 and TRBJ1-1; tentatively, D is TRBD1 (5 bases). CDR1 is GTSNPN, CDR2 SVGIG, per germline (reference sequence). Trimming cost V 2 bases and J 6 bases, with 13 bases left between them. The CDR3 spans 13 residues. CDR3 protein: CAWSQEGHAEAFF. CDR3 coding DNA: TGTGCCTGGAGTCAGGAGGGGCACGCTGAAGCTTTCTTT.

CDR3 DNA: TGCGCCAGCAGCCAAGATGCTCCGGGAAATGAGCAGTTCTTC. Protein product: CASSQDAPGNEQFF. The rearrangement uses TRBV4-1 and TRBJ2-1, with D maybe TRBD2 (5 bases). Germline V lookup: CDR1 MGHRA, CDR2 YSYEKL. Trimming removed 0 bases at V and 7 bases at J, with 10 bases between. CDR3 length equals 14 residues.